The present T cell receptor beta chain was sequenced within a study of blood T cell repertoires in COVID-19. As for the study in general: The study drew acute and convalescent COVID-19 samples from the United States, Italy and Spain. From T cells, B-cell-depleted T cells, or PBMCs came the material, which was cDNA or gDNA.

Trimming took off 4 bases at V and 6 bases at J, with 9 bases between the two ends. Germline V gene lookup returns CDR1 LGHDT and CDR2 YNNKEL (reference sequence). CDR3 size: 13 residues. Authors' analysis steps: Quantification of nucleated cells was approximated via reference gene primer amplification. Some clones are missing from TCRdb's copy, which holds only in-frame ones; the method was immunoSEQ multiplex PCR. The D gene and trimming were derived from the DNA, and the V and J assignments and clone size from that table. The sample comprises fewer than 250,000 clones, around four fifths of which are singletons, and 6% to 7% rests with the top ten.

The sample consisted of peripheral blood. The chain couples TRBV3-1 (or the pseudogene TRBV3-2) to TRBJ1-4; no definite D call. The sequence was obtained from a woman aged 60-75 years with active or convalescent COVID-19. CDR3 protein: CASSPTLDEKLFF. In DNA, the CDR3 is TGTGCCAGCAGCCCGACTCTGGATGAAAAACTGTTTTTT.